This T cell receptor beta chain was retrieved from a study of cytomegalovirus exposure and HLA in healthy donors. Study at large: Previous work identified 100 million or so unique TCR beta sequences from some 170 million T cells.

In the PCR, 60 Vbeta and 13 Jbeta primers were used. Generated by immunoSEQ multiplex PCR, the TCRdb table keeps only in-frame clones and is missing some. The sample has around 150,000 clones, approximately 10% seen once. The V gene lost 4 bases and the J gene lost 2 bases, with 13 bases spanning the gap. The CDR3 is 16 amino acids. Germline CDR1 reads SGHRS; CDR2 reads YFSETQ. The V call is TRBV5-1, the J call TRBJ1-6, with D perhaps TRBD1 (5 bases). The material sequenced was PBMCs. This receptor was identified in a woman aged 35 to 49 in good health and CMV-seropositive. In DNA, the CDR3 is TGCGCCAGCAGCGTCTCAGGGAACACCTATAATTCACCCCTCCACTTT. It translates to CASSVSGNTYNSPLHF. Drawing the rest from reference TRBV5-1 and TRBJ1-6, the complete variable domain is KAGVTQTPRYLIKTRGQQVTLSCSPISGHRSVSWYQQTPGQGLQFLFEYFSETQRNKGNFPGRFSGRQFSNSRSEMNVSTLELGDSALYLCASSVSGNTYNSPLHFGNGTRLTVT.